This passage covers 22 T cell receptor beta chains from one sample sequenced in a study of blood T cell repertoires in COVID-19. Clones were read by immunoSEQ multiplex PCR, and TCRdb kept only the in-frame ones, dropping some. This table has about 220,000 clones, approximately 80% appearing once. Sequencing input: peripheral blood. Receptors were obtained from a human donor in a cohort sampled during active COVID-19.

This chain links TRBV7-2 with TRBJ2-5; TRBD2 matches at 8 bases. Germline CDR1 reads SGHTA; CDR2 reads FQGNSA. The CDR3 totals 15 residues. J gave up 1 base and V 1 base, and 2 bases lay outside the gene matches. The CDR3 is CASSLGSGVQETQYF. The CDR3 coding sequence is TGTGCCAGCAGCTTAGGTAGCGGGGTCCAAGAGACCCAGTACTTC.

The V and J genes are TRBV19 and TRBJ1-2; 10 bases line up with TRBD1. Germline CDR1 and CDR2: LNHDA and SQIVND (reference sequence). The CDR3 extends over 15 amino acids. The V gene end was trimmed by 1 base and the J gene end by 3 bases; junction bases not matched to a gene: 2. This CDR3 reads CASSIGQGADYGYTF. The CDR3 DNA follows: TGTGCCAGTAGTATAGGACAGGGGGCCGACTATGGCTACACCTTC. Full variable domain (rest looked up from reference TRBV19 and TRBJ1-2): DGGITQSPKYLFRKEGQNVTLSCEQNLNHDAMYWYRQDPGQGLRLIYYSQIVNDFQKGDIAEGYSVSREKKESFPLTVTSAQKNPTAFYLCASSIGQGADYGYTFGSGTRLTVV.

This sequence joins TRBV14 and TRBJ1-3; no reliable D call. The length of the CDR3 is 15 residues. V lost 1 base, J lost 2 bases, and 9 bases lay in between. CDR1 and CDR2 from the germline V gene are SGHDN and FVKESK. The chain's CDR3 is CASSQGRLPGNTIYF. CDR3 bases: TGTGCCAGCAGCCAAGGGCGACTACCTGGAAACACCATATATTTT.

The V call is TRBV18, the J call TRBJ1-1; D unclear. Germline CDR1 is KGHSH and CDR2 is LQKENI. The length of the CDR3 is 14 residues. Trimming cost V 3 bases and J 4 bases, with 12 bases left between them. The CDR3: CASSPQRRVTEAFF. The CDR3 DNA reads as TGTGCCAGCTCACCCCAAAGGCGGGTCACTGAAGCTTTCTTT.

The chain employs TRBV18 and TRBJ1-5; D unresolved. The V and J ends lost 3 bases and 3 bases respectively, with 3 bases between them. Germline CDR1 KGHSH, CDR2 LQKENI. The CDR3 loop spans 12 amino acids. CDR3 loop: CASSPYNQPQHF. CDR3 sequence (DNA): TGTGCCAGCTCACCTTACAATCAGCCCCAGCATTTT.

The rearrangement links TRBV3-1 (or the pseudogene TRBV3-2) to TRBJ2-5, with D unresolved. CDR1 and CDR2 (germline): LGHDT, YNNKEL (reference sequence). Trimming stripped 4 bases from V and 5 bases from J, with 17 bases between. This CDR3 has 15 amino acids. The CDR3 loop reads CASSPFMAARETQYF. CDR3 coding DNA: TGTGCCAGCAGCCCCTTTATGGCGGCGAGGGAGACCCAGTACTTC.

J is TRBJ2-7 and V is TRBV7-2; a weak D match, TRBD1 (5 bases). The CDR3 is 13 residues long. CDR1 and CDR2 (germline): SGHTA, FQGNSA. Trimming pared 3 bases from V and 2 bases from J, leaving 8 bases between. The CDR3 DNA reads as TGTGCCAGCAGCTTCGACAGAGCCTACGAGCAGTACTTC. It yields the protein CASSFDRAYEQYF.

The rearrangement links TRBV28 to TRBJ1-2; no reliable D call. Germline-derived CDR1 and CDR2 are MDHEN and SYDVKM. CDR3 size: 15 residues. V was cut by 2 bases and J by 8 bases, with 18 bases left in between. DNA for the CDR3: TGTGCCAGCAGTTTAGGCGGCCGCGAACCTCGAGGCTACACCTTC. It is translated as CASSLGGREPRGYTF.

This rearrangement joins TRBV27 to TRBJ2-3, with 9 bases lining up with TRBD1. This CDR3 region has 17 residues. Germline V CDR1 and CDR2: MNHEY, SMNVEV (reference sequence). The J segment lost 0 bases and the V segment lost 5 bases, leaving 9 bases of the junction unmatched. The CDR3 DNA is TGTGCCAGCAGTATGCCGGGACAGGGAAGGAGCACAGATACGCAGTATTTT. Translation: CASSMPGQGRSTDTQYF.

V usage is TRBV2 and J usage is TRBJ2-1; no definite D call. V was cut by 7 bases and J by 0 bases, with 13 bases left in between. Germline CDR1 SNHLY, CDR2 FYNNEI. CDR3 length: 15 amino acids. The CDR3 bases are TGTGCCAGCACCGTGACAAGAAGCTCCTACAATGAGCAGTTCTTC. Translating gives CASTVTRSSYNEQFF.

The chain uses TRBV6-5 and TRBJ1-1, with D perhaps matching TRBD1 (6 bases). V lost 5 bases, J lost 11 bases, and 21 bases lay in between. From germline, CDR1 is MNHEY and CDR2 SVGAGI. This CDR3 comprises 14 residues. CDR3 DNA: TGTGCCAGCAGTATCGGTAGACAGGTTGGAAGGGCTTTCTTT. Translating gives CASSIGRQVGRAFF.

The DNA for the CDR3 is TGTGCCAGCTCACGCGACAGCCAAGAGACCCAGTACTTC. It specifies CASSRDSQETQYF. The gene calls are TRBV18 and TRBJ2-5; tentative D call: TRBD1 (5 bases). Germline V gene data show CDR1 as KGHSH and CDR2 as LQKENI. Between the trimmed V and J ends, which lost 4 bases and 1 base, there was a span of 7 bases. The CDR3 consists of 13 residues.

This chain uses TRBV7-9 with TRBJ1-1, with D perhaps TRBD1 (6 bases). V dropped 5 bases and J dropped 5 bases, with 15 bases sitting between them. Germline assignment: CDR1 SEHNR and CDR2 FQNEAQ (reference sequence). The CDR3 is 14 amino acids. The CDR3 protein is CASSPGQQITEAFF. For the CDR3, the DNA is TGTGCCAGCAGCCCCGGACAGCAGATAACTGAAGCTTTCTTT.

The CDR3 region has the DNA TGTGCCAGCAGCCGAAGATCGGGGGGCGGGTATAGGACAACTGAAGCTTTCTTT. Its protein is CASSRRSGGGYRTTEAFF. The genes are TRBV3-1 (or the pseudogene TRBV3-2) and TRBJ1-1; D is possibly TRBD1 (6 bases). The CDR3 has 18 amino acids. Trimming took 4 bases from V and 5 from J, leaving 26 bases between them. Germline CDR1 LGHDT, CDR2 YNNKEL (reference sequence).

This clone occurred a few times. The chain joins TRBV14 to TRBJ1-1; possible D gene TRBD1, 5 bases. Germline CDR1 is SGHDN and CDR2 is FVKESK. Trimming stripped 6 bases from V and 4 bases from J, with 12 bases between. The CDR3 has 13 amino acids. In nucleotides, the CDR3 is TGTGCCAGCAGAAGGGACTTAGCCACTGAAGCTTTCTTT. This translates into CASRRDLATEAFF.

This chain connects TRBV4-1 to TRBJ1-2; TRBD1 aligns across 7 bases. Germline lookup yields CDR1 MGHRA and CDR2 YSYEKL. The CDR3 covers 15 residues. The V gene end was trimmed by 4 bases and the J gene end by 13 bases; junction bases not matched to a gene: 18. The CDR3 region has the DNA TGCGCCAGCAGCCCCTCTCGAGTTGACAGGGTTGAACTCACCTTC. This codes for CASSPSRVDRVELTF.

The chain combines TRBV5-4 with TRBJ1-3; D unresolved. The V end was cut by 4 bases, the J end by 4 bases, with 9 bases between. The CDR3 contains 13 residues. CDR1 SGHNT and CDR2 YYREEE come from the germline V gene (reference sequence). CDR3 sequence reads: CASSAPGGNTIYF. For the CDR3, the DNA is TGTGCCAGCAGCGCACCGGGGGGAAACACCATATATTTT.

The CDR3 is CTSSQIPPGQLVGDTGELFF. CDR3 nucleotides: TGCACCAGCAGCCAAATTCCACCGGGACAGCTCGTTGGTGACACCGGGGAGCTGTTTTTT. The chain uses TRBV1 and TRBJ2-2; TRBD1 is the table's D call, not checked against the DNA. TRBV1 is a pseudogene segment. The CDR3 contains 20 residues.

The gene calls are TRBV28 and TRBJ1-5; TRBD1 matches at 9 bases. Germline CDR1 MDHEN, CDR2 SYDVKM. The CDR3 has 15 amino acids. V lost 6 bases, J lost 2 bases, and 5 bases stayed unmatched. CDR3 loop: CASSDRGSGNQPQHF. The CDR3 bases are TGTGCCAGCAGCGACAGGGGGTCGGGCAATCAGCCCCAGCATTTT.

This rearrangement joins TRBV7-9 to TRBJ1-5; 7 nucleotides match TRBD1. Germline CDR1 and CDR2: SEHNR and FQNEAQ (reference sequence). The CDR3 has 17 residues. V lost 1 base and J lost 6; bases outside the gene matches: 12. CDR3 coding DNA: TGTGCCAGCAGCTTAGTCGTCTCGACAGGGTTGGTTCAGCCCCAGCATTTT. Translating gives CASSLVVSTGLVQPQHF.

This chain uses TRBV4-1 with TRBJ2-6; 9 bases line up with TRBD2. Unmatched junction bases numbered 1, after V lost 2 bases and J lost 2 bases. Germline V gene sequence: CDR1 MGHRA, CDR2 YSYEKL. This CDR3 has 16 amino acids. The CDR3: CASSQSGGTGANVLTF. CDR3 coding DNA: TGCGCCAGCAGCCAAAGCGGGGGGACTGGGGCCAACGTCCTGACTTTC.

This clone appeared a single time. The chain links TRBV19 to TRBJ2-3; 8 bases are a match to TRBD2. This CDR3 spans 15 amino acids. Trimming at V came to 7 bases and at J to 0 bases, leaving 6 bases not matched to a gene. In germline, CDR1 is LNHDA, CDR2 SQIVND (reference sequence). The CDR3 is CASTIGGGSTDTQYF. CDR3 bases: TGTGCCAGTACCATCGGGGGGGGCAGCACAGATACGCAGTATTTT.